Described below is a single T cell receptor (beta chain) sequence and its context. Its antigen remains unidentified. This entry is derived from a study of Ad26.COV2.S vaccination and SARS-CoV-2 variants. In germline, CDR1 is LGHDT, CDR2 YNNKEL (reference sequence). Germline trimming cut 4 bases from V and 0 bases from J; bases unmatched to any gene: 8. This CDR3 has 19 amino acids. Treatment specified: around 19 received Ad26.COV2.S at low or high dose, single or two shots; 5 received placebo; per-sample allocation not given. Sampling was done on day 63 after the first vaccine or placebo injection. The vaccine delivered Wuhan-strain SARS-CoV-2 spike through an Ad26 vector. This table comes from immunoSEQ multiplex PCR, and its TCRdb copy is limited to in-frame clones, with some not included. Among about 420,000 clones, 85% to 90% were seen once, and the ten largest hold less than 4%. Study observations and caveats: Researchers reported similar non-spike TCR breadth in vaccine and placebo recipients. Placebo recipients trailed vaccine recipients in spike-specific TCR breadth.

The TCR was taken from a person aged 18 to 59 who received the Ad26.COV2.S COVID-19 vaccine or a placebo. This chain connects TRBV3-1 (or the pseudogene TRBV3-2) to TRBJ2-6, with 11 nucleotides matching TRBD1. Sequences were derived from peripheral blood, sampled in a trial of Ad26.COV2.S vaccine versus placebo. CDR3 sequence reads: CASSPRTGGMVSGANVLTF. CDR3 bases: TGTGCCAGCAGCCCCCGGACAGGGGGCATGGTCTCTGGGGCCAACGTCCTGACTTTC.